A selection of T cell receptor beta chains follows, all from one sample in a study of blood T cell repertoires in COVID-19. Assay: immunoSEQ multiplex PCR; the TCRdb copy retains only in-frame clones and omits some. The sample records 320,000 or so clones, around 86% being singletons. The sequenced sample was PBMCs or T cells enriched from blood (not recorded which). These receptors originate from a man aged 60 to 75 who had recovered from COVID-19. Both conserved end residues are trimmed from each CDR3.

cdr3_aa,v_call
ASSFDRKEAF,TRBV12-3/TRBV12-4
ASSLGLAGVSETQY,TRBV7-9
ASSLDNPRGQPQH,TRBV5-1
ASSFHRSGSRGNEQF,TRBV5-8
AIRGTSGRYEQY,TRBV10-3
ASSFVGRGSYNEQF,TRBV27
ASSLQDSRGNEQF,TRBV4-2
ASSVSGMNYNEQF,TRBV9
ATSRAGGPGWPQH,TRBV15
ASSGSKPGTQY,TRBV19
SGVAGELYNEQF,TRBV29-1
ASRRSGGREPGMNTEAF,TRBV14
SVVTVAGGYQQQY,TRBV29-1
ASSPGVFAYEQY,TRBV7-8
ASSFSGRGRAGELF,TRBV28
ASSRGQGTDTQY,TRBV5-1
SVDKGQGSYEQY,TRBV29-1
ASSGAERTGTYGYT,TRBV2
ASSPPQEYQPQH,TRBV18
ASSEGQGVGNEKLF,TRBV9
ASSFGRLAGGPDTQY,TRBV7-3
ASRTRVNQPQH,TRBV6-5
ATQENTEAF,TRBV15
ASSHDKPTEAF,TRBV6-5
ASSPGQTDTQY,TRBV7-3
ASSSRQGTNSPLH,TRBV19
ASSEGGLTKQY,TRBV2
ASSQEGAGTGVGETQY,TRBV3-1/TRBV3-2
ASLKGGEADTQY,TRBV7-9
ASSRGLAGEAKNIQY,TRBV5-4
ASSLSNSGETQY,TRBV27
ASSLGATTGAQY,TRBV3-1/TRBV3-2
ASSLDRGAYEQY,TRBV19
ASSQEWRANNEKLF,TRBV3-1/TRBV3-2
ASRIGQGAVWETQY,TRBV28
ASSHNRGHPYNSPLH,TRBV14
ASSLAGGPRETQY,TRBV10-2
ASSPHRMAGYT,TRBV28
ASSLDRGGGTEAF,TRBV5-1
ASSPQGDHYEQF,TRBV11-2
ASSGGTNEKLF,TRBV19
ASRDLTGWNYGYT,TRBV5-1
ASSPSAGQNSNQPQH,TRBV18
ASSASAGAMSYEQY,TRBV19
ASSLLGRTPVYNEQF,TRBV11-2
ASSQSLAGNEQF,TRBV3-1/TRBV3-2
ASSQDPRGLYGYT,TRBV4-1
ASSTRGVTYEQY,TRBV19
ASSPNEQGASTEAF,TRBV18
ASSSPRGPGNTIY,TRBV6-5
ASSTGLAGIF,TRBV2
ASSLRTRNTGELF,TRBV7-9
ASSATRYDTGELF,TRBV7-3
ASSFWTRDGNTIY,TRBV28
ASSLWDRAGNTIY,TRBV28
ASSYGQGVTNEKLF,TRBV6-5
ASSYPGGERPYEQY,TRBV6-6
ASSVRDLGLAGTYEQY,TRBV11-2
ASSVEAQGVEKLF,TRBV9
ASSKDNRDQPQH,TRBV5-1